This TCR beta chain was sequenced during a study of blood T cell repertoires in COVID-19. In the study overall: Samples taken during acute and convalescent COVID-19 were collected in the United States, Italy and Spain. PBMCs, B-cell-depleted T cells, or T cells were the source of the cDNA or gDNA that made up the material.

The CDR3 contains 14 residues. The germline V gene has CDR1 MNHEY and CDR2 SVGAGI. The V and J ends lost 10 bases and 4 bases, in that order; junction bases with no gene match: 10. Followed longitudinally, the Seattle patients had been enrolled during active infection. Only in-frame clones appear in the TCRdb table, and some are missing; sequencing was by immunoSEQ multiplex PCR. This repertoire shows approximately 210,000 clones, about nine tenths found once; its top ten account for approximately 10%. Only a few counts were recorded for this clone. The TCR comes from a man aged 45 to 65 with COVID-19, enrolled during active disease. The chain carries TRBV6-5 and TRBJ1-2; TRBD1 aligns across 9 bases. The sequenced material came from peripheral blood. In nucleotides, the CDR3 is TGTGCCACCTTTAACAGGGGGCGAGGCTATGGCTACACCTTC. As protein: CATFNRGRGYGYTF.